A selection of T cell receptor beta chains follows, all from one sample in a study of T-cell reconstitution after alpha-beta-depleted transplantation in children. TCRdb reprocessed the PCR reads via MiXCR and lists one record per CDR3 protein. The sample lists around 250,000 distinct CDR3 sequences, about 25% occurring once. The starting material was PBMCs, obtained before TCRalphabeta/CD19-depleted stem cell transplant. These receptors all stem from a girl aged 2-15 years with Fanconi anemia, due to receive a stem cell transplant. The CDR3 runs from the conserved cysteine through the conserved F or W. A D gene is named only where the DNA matches it firmly. Clone size is given for some rows only: seen once, a few or many times, or a class if the clone is expanded.

length: 14; V: TRBV6-1; size: many; J: TRBJ2-5; D: .; CDR3: CASRTEGSLETQYF; DNA: TGTGCCAGCAGAACCGAAGGAAGTCTAGAGACCCAGTACTTC
length: 14; V: TRBV20-1; size: many; J: TRBJ2-1; D: TRBD2; CDR3: CSARGLAGGNEQFF; DNA: TGCAGTGCCCGGGGACTAGCGGGGGGCAATGAGCAGTTCTTC
length: 17; V: TRBV29-1; size: .; J: TRBJ2-7; D: TRBD2; CDR3: CSVVLGLAGGQTYEQYF; DNA: TGCAGCGTTGTGTTGGGACTAGCGGGAGGACAGACCTACGAGCAGTACTTC
length: 13; V: TRBV20-1; size: once; J: TRBJ1-6; D: .; CDR3: CSAAGAFNSPLHF; DNA: TGCAGTGCTGCAGGGGCCTTTAATTCACCCCTCCACTTT
length: 17; V: TRBV5-4; size: .; J: TRBJ2-1; D: TRBD2; CDR3: CASSLAGGRGSYNEQFF; DNA: TGTGCCAGCAGCTTGGCAGGCGGGAGGGGCTCCTACAATGAGCAGTTCTTC
length: 13; V: TRBV5-6; size: many; J: TRBJ2-3; D: .; CDR3: CATGVGETDTQYF; DNA: TGTGCCACCGGGGTAGGGGAGACAGATACGCAGTATTTT
length: 15; V: TRBV6-5; size: few; J: TRBJ2-5; D: TRBD2; CDR3: CASSYSGLAGLSQYF; DNA: TGTGCCAGCAGTTACTCGGGGCTAGCGGGGTTGTCCCAGTACTTC
length: 13; V: TRBV29-1; size: few; J: TRBJ2-5; D: .; CDR3: CSVESRGRQTQYF; DNA: TGCAGCGTCGAAAGTAGGGGGAGGCAGACCCAGTACTTC
length: 13; V: TRBV7-2; size: many; J: TRBJ2-1; D: .; CDR3: CASSDISNNEQFF; DNA: TGTGCCAGCAGTGATATTTCGAACAATGAGCAGTTCTTC
length: 15; V: TRBV21-1; size: .; J: TRBJ2-1; D: .; CDR3: CASSRLATSYNEQFF; DNA: TGTGCCAGCAGTCGACTAGCCACCTCCTACAATGAGCAGTTCTTC
length: 13; V: TRBV6-1; size: .; J: TRBJ1-5; D: .; CDR3: CASSEAYSQPQHF; DNA: TGTGCCAGCAGTGAAGCCTACAGTCAGCCCCAGCATTTT
length: 15; V: TRBV6-1; size: .; J: TRBJ2-1; D: TRBD2; CDR3: CASRGLAGGTNEQFF; DNA: TGTGCCAGCAGGGGACTAGCGGGAGGTACCAATGAGCAGTTCTTC
length: 14; V: TRBV12-3/TRBV12-4; size: few; J: TRBJ1-5; D: .; CDR3: CASSSGQITAPQHF; DNA: TGTGCCAGCAGTAGCGGACAGATCACCGCGCCCCAGCATTTT
length: 13; V: TRBV9; size: .; J: TRBJ2-5; D: .; CDR3: CASSPRARETQYF; DNA: TGTGCCAGCAGCCCCCGAGCCCGGGAGACCCAGTACTTC
length: 13; V: TRBV29-1; size: many; J: TRBJ2-1; D: .; CDR3: CSTGGSSYNEQFF; DNA: TGCAGCACGGGTGGGAGCTCCTACAATGAGCAGTTCTTC
length: 15; V: TRBV27; size: many; J: TRBJ2-7; D: TRBD2; CDR3: CASSLFSGSSYEQYF; DNA: TGTGCCAGCAGTTTATTTAGCGGGAGTTCCTACGAGCAGTACTTC
length: 17; V: TRBV5-1; size: few; J: TRBJ2-2; D: TRBD1; CDR3: CASKRLGTGTNTGELFF; DNA: TGCGCCAGCAAACGTCTAGGGACAGGGACGAACACCGGGGAGCTGTTTTTT
length: 15; V: TRBV18; size: .; J: TRBJ1-1; D: .; CDR3: CASSPGLGSGYRAFF; DNA: TGTGCCAGCTCACCAGGGTTGGGATCCGGGTATCGAGCTTTCTTT
length: 15; V: TRBV20-1; size: .; J: TRBJ2-1; D: TRBD2; CDR3: CSARYSGGPYNEQFF; DNA: TGCAGTGCTAGATACAGCGGGGGACCCTACAATGAGCAGTTCTTC
length: 14; V: TRBV29-1; size: .; J: TRBJ2-7; D: TRBD1; CDR3: CSVQTGTGGREQYF; DNA: TGCAGCGTTCAAACCGGGACAGGGGGACGCGAGCAGTACTTC
length: 10; V: TRBV27; size: .; J: TRBJ2-7; D: .; CDR3: CDSGTYEQYF; DNA: TGTGACAGCGGAACCTACGAGCAGTACTTC
length: 15; V: TRBV12-3/TRBV12-4; size: many; J: TRBJ2-7; D: .; CDR3: CASRRGSGASYEQYF; DNA: TGTGCCAGCAGGAGGGGGAGCGGGGCCTCCTACGAGCAGTACTTC
length: 12; V: TRBV29-1; size: many; J: TRBJ2-1; D: .; CDR3: CSVVPPVNEQFF; DNA: TGCAGCGTGGTTCCCCCCGTGAATGAGCAGTTCTTC
length: 13; V: TRBV5-1; size: few; J: TRBJ2-5; D: .; CDR3: CASSLSQGGTQYF; DNA: TGCGCCAGCAGCTTGAGCCAGGGGGGGACCCAGTACTTC
length: 14; V: TRBV6-5; size: many; J: TRBJ1-3; D: .; CDR3: CASSYTAGGNTIYF; DNA: TGTGCCAGCAGTTATACTGCTGGTGGAAACACCATATATTTT
length: 13; V: TRBV5-6; size: many; J: TRBJ2-7; D: TRBD1; CDR3: CASSPGTGGEQYF; DNA: TGTGCCAGCAGCCCAGGGACAGGGGGGGAGCAGTACTTC
length: 15; V: TRBV6-5; size: .; J: TRBJ2-7; D: .; CDR3: CASSYEAGLAYDQYF; DNA: TGTGCCAGCAGTTACGAGGCCGGGCTGGCCTACGATCAGTACTTC
length: 13; V: TRBV2; size: .; J: TRBJ2-2; D: .; CDR3: CASSLEHTGELFF; DNA: TGTGCCAGCAGTCTAGAGCACACCGGGGAGCTGTTTTTT
length: 13; V: TRBV7-9; size: .; J: TRBJ1-1; D: .; CDR3: CASRWTGDTEAFF; DNA: TGTGCCAGCAGATGGACTGGGGACACTGAAGCTTTCTTT
length: 14; V: TRBV10-3; size: .; J: TRBJ2-4; D: .; CDR3: CAISDEWAKNIQYF; DNA: TGTGCCATCAGTGACGAGTGGGCCAAAAACATTCAGTACTTC
length: 15; V: TRBV5-1; size: .; J: TRBJ2-5; D: TRBD2; CDR3: CASSDSGMAVETQYF; DNA: TGCGCCAGCAGTGATAGCGGGATGGCTGTGGAGACCCAGTACTTC
length: 15; V: TRBV20-1; size: once; J: TRBJ1-5; D: TRBD1; CDR3: CSAGPGQGLHQPQHF; DNA: TGCAGTGCGGGCCCGGGACAGGGTTTGCATCAGCCCCAGCATTTT
length: 16; V: TRBV25-1; size: .; J: TRBJ2-1; D: .; CDR3: CASSSNVLSASSVQFF; DNA: TGTGCCAGCAGTTCCAATGTTTTGTCAGCCTCTAGCGTACAGTTCTTC
length: 12; V: TRBV29-1; size: .; J: TRBJ2-4; D: .; CDR3: CSVEQGQNIQYF; DNA: TGCAGCGTCGAGCAGGGTCAAAACATTCAGTACTTC
length: 16; V: TRBV15; size: few; J: TRBJ2-7; D: TRBD1; CDR3: CATSREIGRGRIEQYF; DNA: TGTGCCACCAGCAGAGAAATTGGCAGGGGGCGAATCGAGCAGTACTTC
length: 15; V: TRBV29-1; size: .; J: TRBJ1-2; D: TRBD1; CDR3: CSVEDPRRGLNGYTF; DNA: TGCAGCGTTGAAGATCCCCGAAGGGGGCTAAATGGCTACACCTTC
length: 13; V: TRBV20-1; size: few; J: TRBJ2-1; D: TRBD2; CDR3: CSAGAGGENEQFF; DNA: TGCAGTGCCGGAGCGGGGGGTGAGAATGAGCAGTTCTTC
length: 19; V: TRBV29-1; size: many; J: TRBJ2-6; D: TRBD1; CDR3: CSVAVGNRDRRSGANVLTF; DNA: TGCAGCGTTGCTGTGGGGAACCGGGACAGGCGCTCTGGGGCCAACGTCCTGACTTTC
length: 16; V: TRBV25-1; size: few; J: TRBJ2-7; D: .; CDR3: CASSDFFASKTYEQYF; DNA: TGTGCCAGCAGTGATTTTTTTGCTAGCAAAACCTACGAGCAGTACTTC
length: 14; V: TRBV12-3/TRBV12-4; size: .; J: TRBJ2-4; D: .; CDR3: CASSQGGAKNIQYF; DNA: TGTGCCAGCAGCCAGGGGGGGGCCAAAAACATTCAGTACTTC
length: 16; V: TRBV5-1; size: .; J: TRBJ2-1; D: TRBD2; CDR3: CASSSSTSNKYNEQFF; DNA: TGCGCCAGCAGCTCCTCGACTAGCAATAAATACAATGAGCAGTTCTTC
length: 16; V: TRBV7-2; size: many; J: TRBJ2-1; D: TRBD2; CDR3: CASSLGGGGSYNEQFF; DNA: TGTGCCAGCAGCTTAGGCGGCGGGGGTTCCTACAATGAGCAGTTCTTC
length: 10; V: TRBV29-1; size: many; J: TRBJ2-5; D: .; CDR3: CSVETETQYF; DNA: TGCAGCGTTGAAACAGAGACCCAGTACTTC
length: 14; V: TRBV29-1; size: many; J: TRBJ1-2; D: .; CDR3: CSVEDPGRPYGYTF; DNA: TGCAGCGTTGAAGATCCGGGCAGGCCTTATGGCTACACCTTC
length: 15; V: TRBV29-1; size: .; J: TRBJ2-5; D: .; CDR3: CSAITDLGPQETQYF; DNA: TGCAGCGCCATTACGGATTTGGGGCCTCAAGAGACCCAGTACTTC
length: 15; V: TRBV29-1; size: .; J: TRBJ2-1; D: TRBD2; CDR3: CSVEEGLAGNNEQFF; DNA: TGCAGCGTTGAAGAAGGACTAGCGGGCAACAATGAGCAGTTCTTC
length: 17; V: TRBV7-2; size: .; J: TRBJ2-1; D: TRBD2; CDR3: CASSRRLAGGSYNEQFF; DNA: TGTGCCAGCAGCCGTAGACTAGCGGGGGGCTCCTACAATGAGCAGTTCTTC
length: 14; V: TRBV5-1; size: few; J: TRBJ2-4; D: .; CDR3: CASSLLGVGDIQYF; DNA: TGCGCCAGCAGCTTGTTGGGGGTCGGGGACATTCAGTACTTC
length: 12; V: TRBV20-1; size: few; J: TRBJ2-7; D: TRBD1; CDR3: CRGDRGAYEQYF; DNA: TGCAGGGGGGACAGGGGTGCCTACGAGCAGTACTTC
length: 15; V: TRBV20-1; size: .; J: TRBJ2-3; D: .; CDR3: CSARTSLLYTDTQYF; DNA: TGCAGTGCTAGGACAAGCCTTCTCTACACAGATACGCAGTATTTT
length: 16; V: TRBV28; size: many; J: TRBJ2-1; D: .; CDR3: CASSLFTGEGYNEQFF; DNA: TGTGCCAGCAGTTTATTCACAGGGGAGGGGTACAATGAGCAGTTCTTC
length: 18; V: TRBV4-1; size: few; J: TRBJ2-1; D: TRBD1; CDR3: CASSQESPTWTGDNEQFF; DNA: TGCGCCAGCAGCCAAGAGTCTCCAACTTGGACAGGGGACAATGAGCAGTTCTTC
length: 13; V: TRBV9; size: many; J: TRBJ2-7; D: .; CDR3: CASSVATRSEQYF; DNA: TGTGCCAGCAGCGTAGCTACGCGGTCCGAGCAGTACTTC
length: 13; V: TRBV29-1; size: .; J: TRBJ2-7; D: .; CDR3: CSVVPWGAYEQYF; DNA: TGCAGCGTTGTACCTTGGGGGGCTTACGAGCAGTACTTC
length: 15; V: TRBV20-1; size: .; J: TRBJ2-3; D: TRBD2; CDR3: CSASLAGDITDTQYF; DNA: TGCAGTGCTAGTCTGGCGGGGGATATAACAGATACGCAGTATTTT
length: 15; V: TRBV25-1; size: many; J: TRBJ2-7; D: .; CDR3: CASSEIWDGYYEQYF; DNA: TGTGCCAGCAGTGAAATATGGGACGGCTACTACGAGCAGTACTTC
length: 15; V: TRBV5-6; size: few; J: TRBJ2-1; D: .; CDR3: CASSSYVNSYNEQFF; DNA: TGTGCCAGCAGCTCCTACGTAAACTCCTACAATGAGCAGTTCTTC
length: 14; V: TRBV18; size: few; J: TRBJ2-3; D: .; CDR3: CASSPPGLRDPQYF; DNA: TGTGCCAGCTCACCACCGGGGTTAAGAGATCCGCAGTATTTT
length: 14; V: TRBV28; size: .; J: TRBJ1-2; D: .; CDR3: CASRLLGGARGYTF; DNA: TGTGCCAGCAGGCTCCTAGGGGGGGCACGAGGCTACACCTTC